This T cell receptor (beta chain) was documented in a study of blood T cells in healthy people across ages. General study results and limits: There were more naive CD4+ cells and higher diversity in long-lived donors than in aged donors.

Next came a second PCR, run for roughly 6 to 11 cycles, which used a sample-barcoded 5' primer along with a J-beta primer mix. TCRdb independently ran MiXCR on the 5' RACE reads; one entry per CDR3 protein. The repertoire consists of 700,000 to 800,000 distinct CDR3 sequences, with roughly 45% occurring once and the leading ten covering around a fifth. In the case of this clonotype: Its cognate antigen is unknown.

Total RNA extracted from each sample amounted to at least 6 micrograms. The V end lost 11 bases, the J end lost 3 bases, and 19 bases lay between the germline ends. Germline-derived CDR1 and CDR2 are ENHRY and SYGVKD. This CDR3 contains 15 residues. The receptor comes from a woman aged 55-69 years in good health. Sequencing used blood. The rearrangement links TRBV10-3 to TRBJ2-2, with D tentatively TRBD2 (6 bases). This CDR3 reads CAHGGTDRDTGELFF. The CDR3 region has the DNA TGTGCCCATGGGGGGACGGATCGAGACACCGGGGAGCTGTTTTTT.